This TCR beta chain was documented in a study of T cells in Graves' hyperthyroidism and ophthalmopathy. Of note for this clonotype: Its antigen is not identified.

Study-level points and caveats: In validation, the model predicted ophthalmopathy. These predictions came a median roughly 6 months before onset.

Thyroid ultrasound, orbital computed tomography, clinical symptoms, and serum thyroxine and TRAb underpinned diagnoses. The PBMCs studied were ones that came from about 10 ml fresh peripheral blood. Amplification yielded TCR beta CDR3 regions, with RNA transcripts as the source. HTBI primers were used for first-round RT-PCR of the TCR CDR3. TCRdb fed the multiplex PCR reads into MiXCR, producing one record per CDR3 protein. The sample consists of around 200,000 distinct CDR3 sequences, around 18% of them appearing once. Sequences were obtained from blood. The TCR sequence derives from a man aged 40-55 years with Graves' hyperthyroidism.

CDR3 protein: CASSRQAYSYNEQFF. CDR3 nucleotides: TGTGCCAGCAGCCGTCAGGCGTACTCCTACAATGAGCAGTTCTTC. This sequence joins TRBV5-8 and TRBJ2-1; no reliable D call. V was pared by 4 bases and J by 0 bases, with 11 bases between. The CDR3 sequence is 15 residues long. The germline V gene has CDR1 SGHTS and CDR2 YDEGEE.